These T cell receptor beta chains were read from a single sample in a study of cytomegalovirus exposure and HLA in healthy donors. Libraries were prepared by immunoSEQ multiplex PCR; TCRdb keeps only in-frame clonotypes and omits some of them. Here the sample spans roughly 180,000 clones, approximately 88% being singletons. The material sequenced was PBMCs. These receptors all come from a boy between 2 and 10 years old in good health and CMV-seronegative. CDR3s include the opening cysteine and the closing phenylalanine or tryptophan. Fields, in order: D gene, clone size, CDR3 length, J gene, V gene, CDR3 DNA, CDR3 protein. The D gene is left open where the match is weak. Clone size is not always given. Where it is, it says once, few, many or a class for expanded clones.

TRBD1,NA,15,TRBJ2-2,TRBV4-2,TGTGCCAGCAGCCGGGACAGGGGATTCACCGGGGAGCTGTTTTTT,CASSRDRGFTGELFF
TRBD1,NA,13,TRBJ1-1,TRBV6-1,TGTGCCAGCAAGGGACAGGTCGCCACTGAAGCTTTCTTT,CASKGQVATEAFF
NA,few,13,TRBJ1-4,TRBV10-3,TGTGCCGCCCAGTACAGGGTTGGGGAAAAACTGTTTTTT,CAAQYRVGEKLFF
NA,NA,16,TRBJ2-2,TRBV18,TGTGCCAGCTCACACCGGCCTTCTCAGGACACCGGGGAGCTGTTTTTT,CASSHRPSQDTGELFF
NA,NA,13,TRBJ1-3,TRBV7-9,TGTGCCAGCAGCTCGCAACCGGGGTACACCATATATTTT,CASSSQPGYTIYF
NA,NA,14,TRBJ1-1,TRBV7-6,TGTGCCAGGGATGCGACAGGTACGAGATTTGAAGCTTTCTTT,CARDATGTRFEAFF
TRBD1,NA,15,TRBJ2-1,TRBV28,TGTGCCAGCAGTTGGGACAGGGGGATCGACAATGAGCAGTTCTTC,CASSWDRGIDNEQFF
NA,few,12,TRBJ1-2,TRBV27,TGTGCCAGCGGGGCCGTCTATAAGGGCTACACCTTC,CASGAVYKGYTF
TRBD1,NA,14,TRBJ1-6,TRBV27,TGTGCCAGCAGTTTAACAGGGGGTGGTTCACCCCTCCACTTT,CASSLTGGGSPLHF
NA,NA,12,TRBJ1-1,TRBV30,TGTGCCTGGATGGGGAGGAACACTGAAGCTTTCTTT,CAWMGRNTEAFF
TRBD1,NA,15,TRBJ1-1,TRBV9,TGTGCCAGCAGCGTCGGACAGGGAGGGAACACTGAAGCTTTCTTT,CASSVGQGGNTEAFF
TRBD2,NA,15,TRBJ2-1,TRBV7-3,TGTGCCAGCAGCTTAACTCTAGCGGGAGTCAATGAGCAGTTCTTC,CASSLTLAGVNEQFF
NA,NA,10,TRBJ1-2,TRBV10-1,TGCGCCAGCCCCGGACAGAACTACACCTTC,CASPGQNYTF
TRBD2,NA,17,TRBJ2-3,TRBV9,TGTGCCAGCAGCGCATCTCCTAGCGGGAGCTTCACAGATACGCAGTATTTT,CASSASPSGSFTDTQYF
NA,NA,14,TRBJ1-6,TRBV21-1,TGTGCCAGCAGCAAAGTGCGGGTAGGTTCACCCCTCCACTTT,CASSKVRVGSPLHF
NA,once,15,TRBJ1-6,TRBV2,TGTGCCAGCAGTGCGAGTGGGGCCCCAGATTCACCCCTCCACTTT,CASSASGAPDSPLHF
TRBD1,NA,16,TRBJ2-5,TRBV5-4,TGTGCCAGCAGCTTGGGGGATCAGGGGGCTCGGGAGACCCAGTACTTC,CASSLGDQGARETQYF
NA,NA,15,TRBJ2-1,TRBV6-5,TGTGCCAGCAGCATAAGGGTAGGGGTAACAAATGAGCAGTTCTTC,CASSIRVGVTNEQFF
TRBD1,NA,15,TRBJ1-2,TRBV5-1,TGCGCCAGCAGCCCAGGGGACAGGGGGCTGGATGGCTACACCTTC,CASSPGDRGLDGYTF
NA,NA,13,TRBJ2-1,TRBV11-3,TGTGCCAGCAGCTTCCGACACGGCAATGAGCAGTTCTTC,CASSFRHGNEQFF
NA,NA,14,TRBJ2-3,TRBV9,TGTGCCAGCAGCGCCGGGATCGACACAGATACGCAGTATTTT,CASSAGIDTDTQYF
NA,few,15,TRBJ2-1,TRBV9,TGTGCCAGCAGCGTAGGGGGCAGGGGAAACAATGAGCAGTTCTTC,CASSVGGRGNNEQFF
NA,NA,13,TRBJ2-7,TRBV27,TGTGCCAGCAGTGATCAATGGACAGACGAGCAGTACTTC,CASSDQWTDEQYF
TRBD1,NA,12,TRBJ1-2,TRBV27,TGTGCCAGCAGCGGGGACAGGTGGATCTACACCTTC,CASSGDRWIYTF
TRBD1,NA,16,TRBJ1-5,TRBV7-9,TGTGCCAGCAGCCGAAGACAGGGGATGATCAATCAGCCCCAGCATTTT,CASSRRQGMINQPQHF
NA,NA,19,TRBJ1-1,TRBV21-1,TGTGCCAGCAAACCCCTCGAGGCGGGGAACGAGCCTATGAACACTGAAGCTTTCTTT,CASKPLEAGNEPMNTEAFF
NA,few,15,TRBJ1-2,TRBV18,TGTGCCAGCTCACCCCAGGGTAGGGGGAACTATGGCTACACCTTC,CASSPQGRGNYGYTF
NA,NA,13,TRBJ2-5,TRBV6-5,TGTGCCAGCAGTTACTCCGGACAGTCCGCCCAGTACTTC,CASSYSGQSAQYF
TRBD1,NA,15,TRBJ1-3,TRBV15,TGTGCCACCAGCGTCCAGGGGGCGCCTGGAAACACCATATATTTT,CATSVQGAPGNTIYF
NA,NA,12,TRBJ1-2,TRBV10-1,TGCGCCAGGGGGGCGCCTAACTATGGCTACACCTTC,CARGAPNYGYTF
TRBD1,NA,15,TRBJ1-4,TRBV9,TGTGCCAGCAGCGTGGGGACAGCGCGTAATGAAAAACTGTTTTTT,CASSVGTARNEKLFF
NA,NA,13,TRBJ1-2,TRBV21-1,TGTGCCAGCCCCCCCGTCTCCTTAAGCGGCTACACCTTC,CASPPVSLSGYTF
NA,NA,13,TRBJ1-4,TRBV19,TGTGCCAGTAGGAACACCGACAACGAAAAACTGTTTTTT,CASRNTDNEKLFF
NA,NA,14,TRBJ1-2,TRBV27,TGTGCCAGCAGTTTAGACCTGACAGGCTATGGCTACACCTTC,CASSLDLTGYGYTF
NA,once,17,TRBJ2-3,TRBV7-9,TGTTCCAGCAGCCTGCATACCAGCGGTACTAGCACAGATACGCAGTATTTT,CSSSLHTSGTSTDTQYF
TRBD2,NA,15,TRBJ2-7,TRBV6-5,TGTGCCAGCAGGGAGACTAGCGCATACTACTACGAGCAGTACTTC,CASRETSAYYYEQYF
TRBD2,NA,14,TRBJ2-1,TRBV5-1,TGCGCCAGCAGCTTACTAGCGGGAGGCAATGAGCAGTTCTTC,CASSLLAGGNEQFF
NA,NA,12,TRBJ2-5,TRBV7-9,TGTGCCAGCAGCTTAGAGAGGGAGACCCAGTACTTC,CASSLERETQYF
NA,few,16,TRBJ1-2,TRBV2,TGTGCCAGCAGTGACCCCCGGTGGGGGGGGCGTTATGGCTACACCTTC,CASSDPRWGGRYGYTF
NA,NA,13,TRBJ1-2,TRBV5-1,TGCGCCAGCAGCTTGACAGGTCTGAATGGCTACACCTTC,CASSLTGLNGYTF
TRBD1,NA,13,TRBJ2-7,TRBV7-2,TGTGCCAGCAGGTCGACAGGGACCTACGAGCAGTACTTC,CASRSTGTYEQYF
TRBD2,NA,16,TRBJ2-1,TRBV19,TGTGCCAGTAGTACCGGGACTAGCGGGACCTACAATGAGCAGTTCTTC,CASSTGTSGTYNEQFF
TRBD1,NA,15,TRBJ1-6,TRBV4-3,TGCGCCAGCAGCCGTGACAGGGACTATAATTCACCCCTCCACTTT,CASSRDRDYNSPLHF
NA,NA,13,TRBJ1-5,TRBV15,TGTGCCACCGAACAGGGCTTGAATCAGCCCCAGCATTTT,CATEQGLNQPQHF
TRBD2,NA,17,TRBJ2-2,TRBV2,TGTGCCAGCAGTGAAGCCCCCCTAGCGGGTGCCACCGGGGAGCTGTTTTTT,CASSEAPLAGATGELFF
NA,NA,13,TRBJ2-5,TRBV11-1,TGTGCCAGCAGCTCGACTAGGATGGAGACCCAGTACTTC,CASSSTRMETQYF
TRBD2,few,12,TRBJ2-5,TRBV6-1,TGTGCCACCTCTCCGGGGGGGGAGACCCAGTACTTC,CATSPGGETQYF
NA,NA,13,TRBJ2-1,TRBV5-1,TGCGCCAGCAGCCCCGAGTCATACAATGAGCAGTTCTTC,CASSPESYNEQFF
TRBD1,once,14,TRBJ1-1,TRBV15,TGTGCCACCAGCAAAGGGACAGGGAACACTGAAGCTTTCTTT,CATSKGTGNTEAFF
NA,NA,17,TRBJ1-5,TRBV5-8,TGTGCCAGCAGCTTGTACGAGGGCGGAGAGAACAATCAGCCCCAGCATTTT,CASSLYEGGENNQPQHF